The clone carrying this T cell receptor beta chain was found a few times. Its antigen is currently unknown. The sample originates from a study of OX40 agonist ivuxolimab in advanced cancers. Study overall: A diagnosis of hepatocellular carcinoma, melanoma, renal cell or head and neck cancer was present in dose-escalation patients.

Points from the study as a whole: There was clonal expansion of CD4+ and CD8+ blood T cells by week 6 at 0.1 to 3.0 mg/kg. Among the lowest peripheral clonal expansion occurred in 0.1-3.0 mg/kg partial responders. Expanded clones were, on average, more numerous among CD8+ T cells than CD4+.

The CDR3 is made up of 15 amino acids. V was trimmed by 0 bases and J by 1 base, leaving 12 bases between them. Germline lookup yields CDR1 GTSNPN and CDR2 SVGIG (reference sequence). The data were produced by immunoSEQ multiplex PCR, yet TCRdb's version contains in-frame clones alone and is incomplete. The repertoire holds about 69,000 clones, 84% seen once, with approximately 8% in the top ten. This sequence was found in an adult with an advanced solid tumor such as melanoma, head and neck, liver or kidney cancer. The source material was CD4+ or CD8+ T cells sorted from blood, sampled in a trial of the OX40 agonist ivuxolimab. The chain carries TRBV30 and TRBJ1-2; D is uncertain. The chain's CDR3 is CAWSVPPNSNYGYTF. In nucleotides, the CDR3 is TGTGCCTGGAGTGTACCCCCTAACAGTAACTATGGCTACACCTTC.